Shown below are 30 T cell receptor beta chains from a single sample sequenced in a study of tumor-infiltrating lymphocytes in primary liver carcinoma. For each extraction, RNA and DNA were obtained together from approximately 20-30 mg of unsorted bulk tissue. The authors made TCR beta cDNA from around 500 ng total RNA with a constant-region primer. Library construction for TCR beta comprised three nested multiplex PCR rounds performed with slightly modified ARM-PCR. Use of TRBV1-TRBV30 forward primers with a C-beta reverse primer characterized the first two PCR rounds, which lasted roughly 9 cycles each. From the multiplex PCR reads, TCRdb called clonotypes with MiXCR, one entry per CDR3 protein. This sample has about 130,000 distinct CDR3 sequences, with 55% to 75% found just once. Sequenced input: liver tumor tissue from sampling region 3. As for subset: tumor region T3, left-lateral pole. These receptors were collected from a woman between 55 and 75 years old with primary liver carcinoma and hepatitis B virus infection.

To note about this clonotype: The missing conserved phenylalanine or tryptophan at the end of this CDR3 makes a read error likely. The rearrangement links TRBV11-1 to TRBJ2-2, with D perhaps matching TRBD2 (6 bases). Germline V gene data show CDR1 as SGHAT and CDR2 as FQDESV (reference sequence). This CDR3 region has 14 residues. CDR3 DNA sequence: TGTACCAGCAGCTTAGGAGGGCTAGCCGGGGAGCTGTTTTCT. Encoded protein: CTSSLGGLAGELFS.

The CDR3 region has the DNA TGTGCCATCAGGGACAGGGGCCTCTATAGTAATCAGCCCCAGCATTTT. It encodes CAIRDRGLYSNQPQHF. This chain connects TRBV6-1 to TRBJ1-5; 10 bases are a match to TRBD1. Germline V gives CDR1 MNHNS, CDR2 SASEGT. After removal of 10 bases from V and 4 bases from J, the junction contained 13 bases not matched to a gene. This CDR3 spans 16 amino acids.

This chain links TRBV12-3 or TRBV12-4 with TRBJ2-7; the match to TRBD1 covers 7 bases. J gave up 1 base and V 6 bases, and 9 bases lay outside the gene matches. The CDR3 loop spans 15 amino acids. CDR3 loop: CASRGGSISSYEQYF. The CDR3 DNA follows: TGTGCCAGCAGAGGGGGCAGCATATCTTCCTACGAGCAGTACTTC.

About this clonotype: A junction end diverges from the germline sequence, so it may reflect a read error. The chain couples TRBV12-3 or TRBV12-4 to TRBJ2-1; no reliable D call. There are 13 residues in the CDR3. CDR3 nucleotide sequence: TGTGCCAGCGGCTCCGACAAGTACAATGAGCGGTTCTTC. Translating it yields CASGSDKYNERFF.

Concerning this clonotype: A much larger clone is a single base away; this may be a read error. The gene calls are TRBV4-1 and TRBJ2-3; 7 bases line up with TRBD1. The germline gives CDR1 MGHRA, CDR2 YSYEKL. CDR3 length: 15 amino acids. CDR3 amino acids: CASSQDHRGTDAQYF. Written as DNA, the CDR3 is TGCGCCAGCAGCCAAGATCACAGGGGAACAGATGCGCAGTATTTT.

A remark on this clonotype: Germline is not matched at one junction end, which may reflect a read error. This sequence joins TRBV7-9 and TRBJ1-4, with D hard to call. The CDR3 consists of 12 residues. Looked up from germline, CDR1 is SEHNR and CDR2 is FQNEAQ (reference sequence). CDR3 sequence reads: CAISNPNEKLLF. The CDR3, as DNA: TGTGCCATCAGCAATCCTAATGAAAAACTGCTTTTT.

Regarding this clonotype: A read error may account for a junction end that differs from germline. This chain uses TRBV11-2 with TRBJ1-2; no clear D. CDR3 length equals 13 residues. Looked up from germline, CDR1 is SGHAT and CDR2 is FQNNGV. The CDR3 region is CGSSPTHSYGYTF. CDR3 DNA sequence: TGTGGCAGCAGCCCGACCCATAGCTATGGCTACACCTTC.

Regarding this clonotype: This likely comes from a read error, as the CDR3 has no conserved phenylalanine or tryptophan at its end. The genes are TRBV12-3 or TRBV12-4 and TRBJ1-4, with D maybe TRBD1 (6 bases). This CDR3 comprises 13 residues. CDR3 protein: CTTSRGSFEKLFV. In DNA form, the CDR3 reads TGTACCACCTCCAGGGGTTCTTTCGAAAAACTGTTTGTT.

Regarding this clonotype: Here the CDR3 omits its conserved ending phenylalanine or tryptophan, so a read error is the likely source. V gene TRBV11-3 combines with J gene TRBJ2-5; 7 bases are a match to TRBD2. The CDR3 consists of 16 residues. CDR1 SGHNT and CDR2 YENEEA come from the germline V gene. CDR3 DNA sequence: TGCGCCAGCAGCCTCGCGCGACTAGCAAGTCAAGAGACCCAGTACTAC. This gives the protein CASSLARLASQETQYY.

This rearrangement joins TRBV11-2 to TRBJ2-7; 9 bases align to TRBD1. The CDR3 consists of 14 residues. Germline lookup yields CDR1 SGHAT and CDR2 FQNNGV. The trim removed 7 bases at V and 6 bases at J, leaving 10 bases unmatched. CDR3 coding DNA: TGTGCCAGCATACCTGGGACAGGGACTATCGAGCAGTACTTC. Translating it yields CASIPGTGTIEQYF.

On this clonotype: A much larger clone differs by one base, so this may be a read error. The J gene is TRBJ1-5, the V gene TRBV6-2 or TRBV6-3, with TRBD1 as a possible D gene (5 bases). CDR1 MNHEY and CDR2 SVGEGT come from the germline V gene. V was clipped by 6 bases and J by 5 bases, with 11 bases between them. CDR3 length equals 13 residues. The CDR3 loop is CASSVRGYQPQHF. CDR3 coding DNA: TGTGCCAGCAGCGTGCGGGGCTATCAGCCCCAGCATTTT.

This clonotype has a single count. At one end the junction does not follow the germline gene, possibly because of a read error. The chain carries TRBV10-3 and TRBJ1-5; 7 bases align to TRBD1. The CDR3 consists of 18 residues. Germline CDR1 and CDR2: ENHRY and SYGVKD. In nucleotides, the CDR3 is TGTGTCATCAGTGAGGGGTTCCAGTGGGGGGCAGGGGGTCAGCCCCAGCATTTT. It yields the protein CVISEGFQWGAGGQPQHF.

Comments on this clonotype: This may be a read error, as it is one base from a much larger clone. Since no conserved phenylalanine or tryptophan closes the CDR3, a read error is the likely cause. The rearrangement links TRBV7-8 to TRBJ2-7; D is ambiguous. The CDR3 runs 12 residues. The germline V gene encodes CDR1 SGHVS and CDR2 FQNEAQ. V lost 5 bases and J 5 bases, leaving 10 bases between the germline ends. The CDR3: CASSDPWDEQYS. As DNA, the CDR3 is TGTGCCAGCAGCGATCCTTGGGACGAGCAGTACTCC.

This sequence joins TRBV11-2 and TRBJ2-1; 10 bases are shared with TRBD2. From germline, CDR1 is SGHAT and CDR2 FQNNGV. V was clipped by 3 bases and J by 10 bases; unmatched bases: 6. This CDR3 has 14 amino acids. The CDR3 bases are TGTGCCAGCAGCTTCCTAGCGGGAGATAAGGAGCAGTTCTTC. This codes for CASSFLAGDKEQFF.

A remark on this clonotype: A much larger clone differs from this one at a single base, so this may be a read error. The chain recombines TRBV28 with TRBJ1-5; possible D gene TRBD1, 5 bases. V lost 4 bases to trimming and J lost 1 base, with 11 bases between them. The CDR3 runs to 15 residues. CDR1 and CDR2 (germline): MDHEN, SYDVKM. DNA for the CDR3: TGTGCCAGCAGTTGGATTCGGGGGAGCAATCAGCCCCAGCATTTT. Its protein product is CASSWIRGSNQPQHF.

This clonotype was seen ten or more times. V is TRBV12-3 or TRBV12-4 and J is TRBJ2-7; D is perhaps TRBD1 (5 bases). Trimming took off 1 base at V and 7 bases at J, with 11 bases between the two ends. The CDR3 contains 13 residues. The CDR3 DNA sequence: TGTGCCAGCAGTTTAGATGGAAGGGGAGAGCAGTACTTC. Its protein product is CASSLDGRGEQYF.

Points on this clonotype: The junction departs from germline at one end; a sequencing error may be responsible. CDR3 amino acids: CACSHESYEQYF. The DNA for the CDR3 is TGTGCCTGCAGCCACGAATCCTACGAGCAGTACTTC. The chain joins TRBV11-2 to TRBJ2-7; D gene uncertain. The germline CDR1 and CDR2 sequences are SGHAT and FQNNGV. This CDR3 region has 12 residues.

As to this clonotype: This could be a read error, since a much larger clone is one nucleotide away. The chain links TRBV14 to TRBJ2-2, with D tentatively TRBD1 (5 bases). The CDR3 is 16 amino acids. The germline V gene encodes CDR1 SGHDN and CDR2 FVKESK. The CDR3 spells CANSQGVGPGSGELFF. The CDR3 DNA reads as TGTGCCAACAGCCAAGGGGTAGGGCCCGGTTCCGGGGAGCTGTTTTTT.

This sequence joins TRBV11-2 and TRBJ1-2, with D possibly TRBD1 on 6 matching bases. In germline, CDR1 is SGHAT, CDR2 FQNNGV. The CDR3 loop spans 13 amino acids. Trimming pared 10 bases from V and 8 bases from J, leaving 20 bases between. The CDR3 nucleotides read TGTGCCAACGGCCACGAGGGGGGTGGAGGCTACACCTTC. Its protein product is CANGHEGGGGYTF. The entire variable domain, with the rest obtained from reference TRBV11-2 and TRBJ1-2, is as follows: EAGVAQSPRYKIIEKRQSVAFWCNPISGHATLYWYQQILGQGPKLLIQFQNNGVVDDSQLPKDRFSAERLKGVDSTLKIQPAKLEDSAVYLCANGHEGGGGYTFGSGTRLTVV.

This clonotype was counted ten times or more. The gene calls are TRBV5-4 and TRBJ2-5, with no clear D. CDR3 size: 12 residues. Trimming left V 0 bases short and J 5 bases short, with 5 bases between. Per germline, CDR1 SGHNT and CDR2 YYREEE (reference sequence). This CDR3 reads CASSLARETQYF. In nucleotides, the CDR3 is TGTGCCAGCAGCTTGGCCCGGGAGACCCAGTACTTC. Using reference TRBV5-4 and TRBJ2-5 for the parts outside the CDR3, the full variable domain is ETGVTQSPTHLIKTRGQQVTLRCSSQSGHNTVSWYQQALGQGPQFIFQYYREEENGRGNFPPRFSGLQFPNYSSELNVNALELDDSALYLCASSLARETQYFGPGTRLLVL.

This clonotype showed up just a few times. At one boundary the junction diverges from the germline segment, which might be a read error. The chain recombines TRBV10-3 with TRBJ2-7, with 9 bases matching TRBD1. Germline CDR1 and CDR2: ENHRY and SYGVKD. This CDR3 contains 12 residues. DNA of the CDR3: TGTGCCACCTGGACAGGGGCCTGCGAGCAGTGCTTC. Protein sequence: CATWTGACEQCF.

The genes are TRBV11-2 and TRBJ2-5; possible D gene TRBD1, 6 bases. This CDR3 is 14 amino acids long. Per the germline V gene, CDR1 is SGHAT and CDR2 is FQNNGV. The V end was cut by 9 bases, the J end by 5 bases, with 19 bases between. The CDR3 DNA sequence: TGTGCCAGTGGTGTTGGACCCAGGGGTGAGACCCAGTACTTC. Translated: CASGVGPRGETQYF.

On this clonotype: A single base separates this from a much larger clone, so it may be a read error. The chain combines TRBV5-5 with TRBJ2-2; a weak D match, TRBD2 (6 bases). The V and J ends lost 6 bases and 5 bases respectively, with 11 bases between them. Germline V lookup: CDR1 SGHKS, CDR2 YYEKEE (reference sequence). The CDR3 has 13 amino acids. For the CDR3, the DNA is TGTGCCAGCAACCTCGGGACTACCGGGGAGCTGTTTTTT. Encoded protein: CASNLGTTGELFF.

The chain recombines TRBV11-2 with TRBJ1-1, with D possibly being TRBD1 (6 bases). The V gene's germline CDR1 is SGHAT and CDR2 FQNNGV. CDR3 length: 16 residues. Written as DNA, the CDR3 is TGTGTAAGCAGCTTGGCCTTCAGGGGTTCGGGCACTGAAGCTTTCTTT. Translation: CVSSLAFRGSGTEAFF.

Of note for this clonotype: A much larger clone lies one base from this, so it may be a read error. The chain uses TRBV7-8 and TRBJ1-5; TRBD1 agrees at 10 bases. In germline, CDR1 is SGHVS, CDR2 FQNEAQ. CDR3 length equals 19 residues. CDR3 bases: TGTGCCGGCAGCTTATTGGGGGGACAGGGGCGGCTTAGCAATCAGCCCCAGCATTTT. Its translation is CAGSLLGGQGRLSNQPQHF.

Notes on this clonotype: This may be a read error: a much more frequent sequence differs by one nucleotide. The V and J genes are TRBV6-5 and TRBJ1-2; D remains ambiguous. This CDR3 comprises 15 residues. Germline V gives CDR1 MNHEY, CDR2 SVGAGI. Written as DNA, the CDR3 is TGTACCAGCAGTTACTTTCGCGAGGGTAACTATGGCTACACCTTC. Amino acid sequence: CTSSYFREGNYGYTF.

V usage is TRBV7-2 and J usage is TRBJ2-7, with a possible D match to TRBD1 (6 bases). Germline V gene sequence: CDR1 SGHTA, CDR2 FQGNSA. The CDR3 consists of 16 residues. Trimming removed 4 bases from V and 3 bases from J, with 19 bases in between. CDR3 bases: TGTGCCAGCAGCTCAATAGGAGGACAGAAATACTACGAGCAGTACTTC. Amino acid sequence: CASSSIGGQKYYEQYF.

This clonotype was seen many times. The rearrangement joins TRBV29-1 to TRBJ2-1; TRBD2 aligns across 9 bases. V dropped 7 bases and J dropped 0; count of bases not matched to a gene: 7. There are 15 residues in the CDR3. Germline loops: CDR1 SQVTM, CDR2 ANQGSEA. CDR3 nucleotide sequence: TGCAGCGCTAGCGGGACGCCTAGCTCCTACAATGAGCAGTTCTTC. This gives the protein CSASGTPSSYNEQFF.

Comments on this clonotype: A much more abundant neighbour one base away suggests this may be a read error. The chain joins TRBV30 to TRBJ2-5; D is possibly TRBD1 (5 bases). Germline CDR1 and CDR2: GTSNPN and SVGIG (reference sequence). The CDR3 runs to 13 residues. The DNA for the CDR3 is TGTACCTGGAGTGTACAAAATGGGGCACCTCAGTACTTC. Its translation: CTWSVQNGAPQYF.

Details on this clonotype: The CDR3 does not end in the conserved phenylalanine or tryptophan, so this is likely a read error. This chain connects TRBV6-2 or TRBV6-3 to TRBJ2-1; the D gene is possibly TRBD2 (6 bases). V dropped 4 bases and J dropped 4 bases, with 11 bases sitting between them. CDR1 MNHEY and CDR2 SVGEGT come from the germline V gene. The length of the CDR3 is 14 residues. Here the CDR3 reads CASSLAEAYNEQFS. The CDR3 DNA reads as TGTGCCAGCAGTTTAGCGGAGGCTTACAATGAGCAGTTCTCC.